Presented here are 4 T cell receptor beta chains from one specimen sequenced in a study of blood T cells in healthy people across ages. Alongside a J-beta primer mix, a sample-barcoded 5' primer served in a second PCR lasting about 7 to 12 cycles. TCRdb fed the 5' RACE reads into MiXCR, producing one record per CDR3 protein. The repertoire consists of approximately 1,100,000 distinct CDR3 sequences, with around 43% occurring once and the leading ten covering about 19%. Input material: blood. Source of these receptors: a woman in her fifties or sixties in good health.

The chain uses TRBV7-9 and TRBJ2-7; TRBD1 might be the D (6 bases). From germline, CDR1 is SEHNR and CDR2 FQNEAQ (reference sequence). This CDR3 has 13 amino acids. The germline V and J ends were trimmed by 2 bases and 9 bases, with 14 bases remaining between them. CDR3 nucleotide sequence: TGTGCCAGCAGCTTAAGCCGGACAGATGGGCAGTACTTC. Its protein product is CASSLSRTDGQYF.

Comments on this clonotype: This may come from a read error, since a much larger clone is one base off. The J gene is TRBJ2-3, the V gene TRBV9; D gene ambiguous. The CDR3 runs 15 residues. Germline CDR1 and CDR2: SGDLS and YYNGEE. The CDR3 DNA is TGTGCCAGCAGCGACTCGGCCGATGCTCGTGATACGCGGTATTTT. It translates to CASSDSADARDTRYF.

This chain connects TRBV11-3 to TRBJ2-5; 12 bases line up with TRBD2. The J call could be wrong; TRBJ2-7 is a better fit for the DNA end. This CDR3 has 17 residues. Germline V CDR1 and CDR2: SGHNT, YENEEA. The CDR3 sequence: CASSIGLAGFPTYEQYF. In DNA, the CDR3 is TGTGCCAGCAGCATAGGACTAGCGGGATTTCCAACCTACGAGCAGTACTTC.

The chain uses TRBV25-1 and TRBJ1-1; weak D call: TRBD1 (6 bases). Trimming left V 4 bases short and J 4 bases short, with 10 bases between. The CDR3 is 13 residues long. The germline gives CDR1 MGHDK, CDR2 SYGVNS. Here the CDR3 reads CASSGGQRTEAFF. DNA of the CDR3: TGTGCCAGCAGTGGAGGACAGCGCACTGAAGCTTTCTTT.